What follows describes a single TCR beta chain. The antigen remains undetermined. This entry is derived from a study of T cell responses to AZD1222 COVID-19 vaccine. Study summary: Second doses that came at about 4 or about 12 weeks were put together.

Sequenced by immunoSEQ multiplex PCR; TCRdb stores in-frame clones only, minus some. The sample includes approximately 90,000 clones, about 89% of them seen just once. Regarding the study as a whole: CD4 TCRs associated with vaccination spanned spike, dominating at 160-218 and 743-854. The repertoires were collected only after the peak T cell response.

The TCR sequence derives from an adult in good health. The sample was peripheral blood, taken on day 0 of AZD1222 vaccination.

In DNA form, the CDR3 reads TGTGCCAGCACTATGGATTGGACATTTGGCACTGAAGCTTTCTTT. Translating it yields CASTMDWTFGTEAFF. The V and J genes are TRBV2 and TRBJ1-1; D is perhaps TRBD1 (5 bases). Per germline, CDR1 SNHLY and CDR2 FYNNEI. The CDR3 totals 15 residues. V dropped 7 bases and J dropped 4 bases, with 19 bases sitting between them.